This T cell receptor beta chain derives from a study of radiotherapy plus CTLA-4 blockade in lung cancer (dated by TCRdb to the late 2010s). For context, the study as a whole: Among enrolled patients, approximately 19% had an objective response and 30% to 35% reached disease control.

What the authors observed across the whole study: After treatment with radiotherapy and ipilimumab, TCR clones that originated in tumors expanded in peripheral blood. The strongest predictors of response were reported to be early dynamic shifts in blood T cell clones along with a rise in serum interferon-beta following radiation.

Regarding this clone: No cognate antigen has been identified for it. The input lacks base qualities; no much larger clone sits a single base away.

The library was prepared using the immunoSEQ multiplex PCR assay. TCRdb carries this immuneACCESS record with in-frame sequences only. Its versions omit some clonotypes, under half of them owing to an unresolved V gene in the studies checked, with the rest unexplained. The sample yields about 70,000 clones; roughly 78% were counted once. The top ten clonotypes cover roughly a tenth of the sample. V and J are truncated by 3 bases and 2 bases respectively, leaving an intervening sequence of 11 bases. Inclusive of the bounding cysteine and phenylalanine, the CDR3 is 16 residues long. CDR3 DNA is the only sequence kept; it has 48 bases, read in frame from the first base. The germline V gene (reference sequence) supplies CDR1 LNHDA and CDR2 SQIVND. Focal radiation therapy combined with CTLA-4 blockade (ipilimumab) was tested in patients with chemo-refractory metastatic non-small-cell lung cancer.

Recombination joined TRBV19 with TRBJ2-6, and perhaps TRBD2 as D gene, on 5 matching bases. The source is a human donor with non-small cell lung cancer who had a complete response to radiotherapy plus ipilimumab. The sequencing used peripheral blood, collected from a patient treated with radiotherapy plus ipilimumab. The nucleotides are TGTGCCAGTAGTATTACCCGGACTGCTGGGGCCAACGTCCTGACTTTC. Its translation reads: CASSITRTAGANVLTF.